The rows below give T cell receptor beta chains drawn from one sample of a study of CD8+ T cells in alopecia areata. Assay used: immunoSEQ multiplex PCR; TCRdb lists only in-frame clones, some missing. The data show around 290,000 clones, with about three fifths seen just once and approximately 2% held by the top ten. Sequenced material: CD4+ T cells sorted from blood, taken at week 24, from a patient treated with tofacitinib. The receptors originated from a human donor with alopecia areata. CDR3s include the opening cysteine and the closing phenylalanine or tryptophan. The D gene is left open where the match is weak. Only some rows state a clone size, as once, few, many or a class for expanded clones.

j_call clone_size d_call v_call cdr3_nt cdr3_aa
TRBJ2-7 NA TRBD1 TRBV7-9 TGTGCCAGCAGCCCACCTCTCCGGGACAGCCTCTCCTACGAGCAGTACTTC CASSPPLRDSLSYEQYF
TRBJ1-1 few NA TRBV30 TGTGCCTGGAGAGGGGGGGTCACTGAAGCTTTCTTT CAWRGGVTEAFF
TRBJ2-7 NA NA TRBV29-1 TGCAGCGTTGTAGGGGGGGGCCTTACCTACGAGCAGTACTTC CSVVGGGLTYEQYF
TRBJ2-2 few NA TRBV29-1 TGCAGCGTTGACCTGGCTGGGGTCGGGGAGCTGTTTTTT CSVDLAGVGELFF
TRBJ2-6 NA TRBD1 TRBV29-1 TGCAGCGTTACCCTGGGGGACAGGCGATCCTCTGGGGCCAACGTCCTGACTTTC CSVTLGDRRSSGANVLTF
TRBJ1-1 NA TRBD1 TRBV28 TGTGCCAGCAGCTCGACAGGGAGGGACACTGAAGCTTTCTTT CASSSTGRDTEAFF
TRBJ2-1 NA NA TRBV28 TGTGCCAGCAGCTCCCAAGGCTGGGAGCAGTTCTTC CASSSQGWEQFF
TRBJ1-5 NA NA TRBV30 TGTGCCTGGAGCCTAAACATATACAATCAGCCCCAGCATTTT CAWSLNIYNQPQHF
TRBJ2-5 NA NA TRBV11-1 TGTGCCAGCAGCACGACCCGACAGAGAACACAAGAGACCCAGTACTTC CASSTTRQRTQETQYF
TRBJ2-5 few NA TRBV30 TGTGCCTGGAGTCGAAAACAGGCACCCGGGGAGACCCAGTACTTC CAWSRKQAPGETQYF
TRBJ1-6 NA NA TRBV29-1 TGCAGCGTTGAGACAGCGGATAATTCACCCCTCCACTTT CSVETADNSPLHF
TRBJ2-5 NA TRBD1 TRBV5-1 TGCGCCAGCAGGACCGGGACAGCACAAGAGACCCAGTACTTC CASRTGTAQETQYF
TRBJ2-4 NA NA TRBV4-3 TGCGCCAGCAGCCGATCGGGGGTGACCAAAAACATTCAGTACTTC CASSRSGVTKNIQYF
TRBJ2-5 NA NA TRBV2 TGTGCCAGCAGTGTGTGGGAGGAAGAGACCCAGTACTTC CASSVWEEETQYF
TRBJ2-4 NA TRBD1 TRBV4-2 TGTGCCAGCAGCCGGGACAGGGGCCGGACCAACATTCAGTACTTC CASSRDRGRTNIQYF
TRBJ1-1 few NA TRBV30 TGTGCCTGGAGACCTCTCCGGAACACTGAAGCTTTCTTT CAWRPLRNTEAFF
TRBJ2-1 once NA TRBV15 TGTGCCACCAGCAGAGATCCGGTTTACAATGAGCAGTTCTTC CATSRDPVYNEQFF
TRBJ1-1 NA NA TRBV30 TGTGCCTGGAGTGTACAGGCAACTGAAGCTTTCTTT CAWSVQATEAFF
TRBJ2-7 NA TRBD1 TRBV7-2 TGTGCCAGCAGCCCAATGGACAGGCCCTACGAGCAGTACTTC CASSPMDRPYEQYF
TRBJ2-2 NA TRBD2 TRBV30 TGTGCCTGGAGAAGGTACAGGACGACTAGCGCAACCGGGGAGCTGTTTTTT CAWRRYRTTSATGELFF
TRBJ1-2 NA NA TRBV4-3 TGCGCCAGCAGCCAAGTATCAGGGGAAAACTATGGCTACACCTTC CASSQVSGENYGYTF
TRBJ1-2 NA NA TRBV30 TGTGCCTGGAGTGTAAACGAGGGACGCTATGGCTACACCTTC CAWSVNEGRYGYTF
TRBJ2-3 few NA TRBV18 TGTGCCAGCTCACCTAACACAGATACGCAGTATTTT CASSPNTDTQYF
TRBJ2-3 few TRBD2 TRBV29-1 TGCAGCGTTGAACGGCTAGCGGGGAGCACAGATACGCAGTATTTT CSVERLAGSTDTQYF
TRBJ2-7 few TRBD2 TRBV7-2 TGTGCCAGCAGCCCCCGGGCTAGCGGCTACGAGCAGTACTTC CASSPRASGYEQYF
TRBJ1-2 NA NA TRBV30 TGTGCCTACACAGGGCAAGCTAACTATGGCTACACCTTC CAYTGQANYGYTF
TRBJ1-2 few NA TRBV12-5 TGTGCTAGTGGTTTGGTACCGGTTAGGTACTATGGCTACACCTTC CASGLVPVRYYGYTF
TRBJ2-3 once NA TRBV30 TGTGCCTGGAGTCCGCTAGGAAGCCCAGATACGCAGTATTTT CAWSPLGSPDTQYF
TRBJ2-1 NA TRBD2 TRBV28 TGTGCCAGCAGCCCGCCTTTAGCGGGGGGGCCTGGGGATGAGCAGTTCTTC CASSPPLAGGPGDEQFF
TRBJ2-3 NA NA TRBV7-9 TGTGCCAGCAGCCCCATCCGTCGCGGCTACACAGATACGCAGTATTTT CASSPIRRGYTDTQYF
TRBJ2-5 NA TRBD1 TRBV2 TGTGCCAGCACCCCACAGGGGACACTGGGGACCCAGTACTTC CASTPQGTLGTQYF
TRBJ1-1 few NA TRBV28 TGTGCCAGCAGAGTCTTGAACACTGAAGCTTTCTTT CASRVLNTEAFF
TRBJ2-7 NA NA TRBV2 TGTGCCAGCATGGAACAGGAGAACTACGAGCAGTACTTC CASMEQENYEQYF
TRBJ1-3 few NA TRBV25-1 TGTGCCAGCAGTGGAGGAAACACCATATATTTT CASSGGNTIYF
TRBJ1-2 once NA TRBV11-2 TGTGCCAGCAGCTTAGATCCGGCGAGGGCGCTCTATGGCTACACCTTC CASSLDPARALYGYTF
TRBJ2-7 NA NA TRBV29-1 TGCAGCGTTGTGGGGACAACCTACGAGCAGTACTTC CSVVGTTYEQYF
TRBJ2-1 NA NA TRBV29-1 TGCAGCGCACTAGGGGATGAGCAGTTCTTC CSALGDEQFF
TRBJ1-2 once NA TRBV29-1 TGCAGCGTTGTGGGCAGGGTGTCATATGGCTACACCTTC CSVVGRVSYGYTF
TRBJ2-3 few NA TRBV7-2 TGTGCCAGCAGCTTAGGACCAAGCACAGATACGCAGTATTTT CASSLGPSTDTQYF
TRBJ2-5 NA TRBD1 TRBV10-3 TGTGCCATCAGTGTAGACAGGGGAGAGACCCAGTACTTC CAISVDRGETQYF
TRBJ2-7 few NA TRBV5-5 TGTGCCAGCAGCTCAAGGACGTCCTACGAGCAGTACTTC CASSSRTSYEQYF
TRBJ2-7 NA TRBD1 TRBV28 TGTGCCAGCAGTTGGAGACAGGGTGTCTACGAGCAGTACTTC CASSWRQGVYEQYF
TRBJ2-3 few NA TRBV6-6 TGTGCCAGCGCGGGGCTAAGTATAGATACGCAGTATTTT CASAGLSIDTQYF
TRBJ1-2 NA NA TRBV7-2 TGTGCCAGCAGCTTATCACAGGGCGGAGGCTACACCTTC CASSLSQGGGYTF
TRBJ1-2 few NA TRBV5-6 TGTGCCAGCAGCTTCGACATTTACGGCCAGGGCTACACCTTC CASSFDIYGQGYTF
TRBJ2-4 NA TRBD2 TRBV30 TGTGCCTGGACGGGGGGAGCCAAAAACATTCAGTACTTC CAWTGGAKNIQYF
TRBJ2-7 NA TRBD1 TRBV7-2 TGTGCCAGCAGCTTAACAGGGGGCAATGAGCAGTACTTC CASSLTGGNEQYF
TRBJ2-2 few NA TRBV15 TGTGCCACCCAGTCCAGCTCGCGCACCGGGGAGCTGTTTTTT CATQSSSRTGELFF
TRBJ2-7 once TRBD1 TRBV2 TGTGCCAGCACTACCGGGACAGGACGTTACGAGCAGTACTTC CASTTGTGRYEQYF
TRBJ1-6 once TRBD1 TRBV6-1 TGTGCCACGAGCAGGGGGTCCTCACCCCTCCACTTT CATSRGSSPLHF
TRBJ2-2 NA NA TRBV23-1 TGCGCCAGCAGTCGACCTGGTAGGGCGAGGAACACCGGGGAGCTGTTTTTT CASSRPGRARNTGELFF
TRBJ1-3 few NA TRBV7-9 TGTGCCAGCAGCCTCCAGCCCGAAGTCGGAAACACCATATATTTT CASSLQPEVGNTIYF
TRBJ1-2 NA TRBD1 TRBV30 TGTGCCTGGAGTGTACGGGGACAGCCTAACTATGGCTACACCTTC CAWSVRGQPNYGYTF